The 7 T cell receptor beta chains given below trace back to one sample, sequenced in a study of T cells in Graves' hyperthyroidism and ophthalmopathy. Researchers amplified the TCR beta CDR3 regions from RNA transcripts. TCR CDR3 regions were first amplified by RT-PCR with HTBI primers. TCRdb used MiXCR to reprocess the multiplex PCR reads, holding one entry per CDR3 protein. Of more than 450,000 distinct CDR3 sequences listed, about 14% are singletons. The specimen sequenced was blood. The receptor set was obtained from a woman aged 40 to 55 with Graves' hyperthyroidism.

This clonotype was picked up many times. The chain has TRBV6-1 and TRBJ2-1, with 7 bases identical to TRBD2. V lost 4 bases to trimming and J lost 5 bases; unmatched junction nucleotides: 5. The CDR3 runs 14 residues. Germline V gene sequence: CDR1 MNHNS, CDR2 SASEGT. Here the CDR3 reads CASSGLADNNEQFF. The CDR3 coding sequence is TGTGCCAGCAGTGGACTAGCCGACAACAATGAGCAGTTCTTC.

This clonotype has ten or more counts. This chain joins TRBV28 and TRBJ1-5; no clear D gene. CDR3 size: 14 residues. CDR1 and CDR2 (germline): MDHEN, SYDVKM. V gave up 1 base and J gave up 3 bases, with 7 bases separating them. The CDR3 nucleotides read TGTGCCAGCAGTTTATCCGGGGTCAATCAGCCCCAGCATTTT. Amino acid sequence: CASSLSGVNQPQHF.

This clonotype has a handful of counts. Just one base apart from a much larger clone, this may be a read error. This chain joins TRBV7-2 and TRBJ1-3; D possibly corresponds to TRBD1 (5 bases). The CDR3 runs 14 residues. Per the germline V gene, CDR1 is SGHTA and CDR2 is FQGNSA. The CDR3 DNA reads TGTGCCCGCAGTCAGGGACTTGGAGGAAACACCATATATTTT. Residues: CARSQGLGGNTIYF.

This clonotype was detected many times. The chain couples TRBV28 to TRBJ2-5, with D possibly TRBD1 on 8 matching bases. The ends were cut back, 6 bases at V and 4 bases at J, with 18 bases in the middle. Germline V gene lookup returns CDR1 MDHEN and CDR2 SYDVKM. This CDR3 contains 15 residues. CDR3 DNA sequence: TGTGCCAGCAGGTTCACAGGGGGGGGAAGAGAGACCCAGTACTTC. Translation gives CASRFTGGGRETQYF.

The rearrangement uses TRBV28 and TRBJ1-5; the match to TRBD1 covers 8 bases. The V gene end was trimmed by 0 bases and the J gene end by 0 bases; junction bases not matched to a gene: 4. CDR3 size: 17 residues. Germline assignment: CDR1 MDHEN and CDR2 SYDVKM. CDR3 sequence: CASSLWTGDYSNQPQHF. DNA of the CDR3: TGTGCCAGCAGTTTATGGACAGGGGATTATAGCAATCAGCCCCAGCATTTT.

In its sample, this clonotype was seen a few times. The chain employs TRBV6-5 and TRBJ1-6; 9 bases are shared with TRBD1. V shed 6 bases, J shed 7 bases, and the junction held 10 bases outside the gene matches. This CDR3 is built from 16 residues. Germline-derived CDR1 and CDR2 are MNHEY and SVGAGI. In DNA form, the CDR3 reads TGTGCCAGCAGAGGTTCTTCTGACAGGGGGAATTCACCCCTCCACTTT. It encodes CASRGSSDRGNSPLHF.

This clonotype was seen repeatedly, ten times or more. The chain carries TRBV7-8 and TRBJ2-1, with D unclear. Germline CDR1 and CDR2: SGHVS and FQNEAQ. The V end was cut by 3 bases, the J end by 0 bases, with 6 bases between. The CDR3 has 14 residues. This CDR3 is CASSFFRSYNEQFF. CDR3 DNA sequence: TGTGCCAGCAGCTTCTTCCGCTCCTACAATGAGCAGTTCTTC.